This is a list of T cell receptor beta chains from one sample in a study of a mutant IDH1 vaccine in newly diagnosed glioma. Only in-frame clones appear in the TCRdb table, and some are missing; sequencing was by immunoSEQ multiplex PCR. This sample carries around 82,000 clones, roughly 82% of them seen once, and the ten largest clones take about 5.6%. The material sequenced was PBMCs, taken from a glioma patient treated with radiotherapy, temozolomide or both. These receptors originate from a man aged 40-49 years with glioma. Some clones in this sample may be carry-over from other donors' samples. Both conserved end residues are part of each CDR3. A D gene is named only where the DNA matches it firmly. The listing skips clone size in some rows; elsewhere it reads once, few, many or a size class.

j_gene,d_gene,abundance,v_gene,CDR3aa,CDR3nt
TRBJ1-2,-,-,TRBV27,CASSYMLGVNYGYTF,TGTGCCAGCTCCTATATGCTAGGGGTCAACTATGGCTACACCTTC
TRBJ1-1,-,-,TRBV10-2,CASSEGDMGRAFF,TGCGCCAGCAGTGAGGGGGACATGGGGAGAGCTTTCTTT
TRBJ1-1,-,-,TRBV19,CASSMQRIYTEAFF,TGTGCCAGTAGTATGCAACGGATCTACACTGAAGCTTTCTTT
TRBJ2-5,TRBD2,-,TRBV5-1,CASSSRGLAEKETQYF,TGCGCCAGCAGCTCCCGGGGACTAGCGGAAAAAGAGACCCAGTACTTC
TRBJ2-3,TRBD2,-,TRBV27,CASSTQRGGHRDTQYF,TGTGCCAGCAGTACCCAGCGGGGGGGCCACCGGGATACGCAGTATTTT
TRBJ2-2,-,-,TRBV2,CARPGRGITGELFF,TGTGCCAGACCGGGACGTGGCATCACCGGGGAGCTGTTTTTT
TRBJ1-6,-,-,TRBV7-9,CASSLVGDSPLHF,TGTGCCAGCAGCTTAGTTGGGGACTCACCCCTCCACTTT
TRBJ1-5,-,-,TRBV25-1,CASGGLLDNQPQHF,TGTGCCAGCGGGGGACTCCTGGACAATCAGCCCCAGCATTTT
TRBJ1-2,TRBD1,-,TRBV5-4,CASSHGTVTYGYTF,TGTGCCAGCAGCCACGGGACAGTTACGTATGGCTACACCTTC
TRBJ2-5,-,-,TRBV6-6,CASRNGGGQTQYF,TGTGCCAGCAGAAACGGAGGTGGGCAGACCCAGTACTTC
TRBJ1-2,-,few,TRBV25-1,CASSEYSGRKGYTF,TGTGCCAGCAGTGAATATTCGGGACGGAAGGGCTACACCTTC
TRBJ2-7,-,once,TRBV6-5,CASSYGSTYEQYF,TGTGCCAGCAGTTACGGGAGCACCTACGAGCAGTACTTC
TRBJ1-2,TRBD1,-,TRBV2,CASRIGDRGGYTF,TGTGCCAGCAGGATTGGGGACAGGGGAGGCTACACCTTC
TRBJ2-4,-,-,TRBV4-1,CASSQDPGAGGKNIQYF,TGCGCCAGCAGCCAAGATCCAGGAGCGGGCGGGAAAAACATTCAGTACTTC
TRBJ1-3,-,-,TRBV6-4,CASSGYQGLSGNTIYF,TGTGCCAGCAGTGGATATCAGGGCCTCTCTGGAAACACCATATATTTT
TRBJ1-1,-,few,TRBV6-6,CASSNRGGPNEAFF,TGTGCCAGCAGTAACCGGGGGGGGCCTAATGAAGCTTTCTTT
TRBJ1-1,-,-,TRBV7-9,CASSTLATEAFF,TGTGCCAGCAGCACCTTAGCCACTGAAGCTTTCTTT
TRBJ2-2,-,-,TRBV29-1,CTPLVGVAGELFF,TGCACCCCGCTCGTGGGGGTCGCCGGGGAGCTGTTTTTT
TRBJ1-6,-,-,TRBV9,CASSGQGNNSPLHF,TGTGCCAGCAGCGGGCAGGGAAATAATTCACCCCTCCACTTT
TRBJ2-5,TRBD1,-,TRBV5-6,CASSEGTGHETQYF,TGTGCCAGCAGCGAAGGGACAGGGCACGAGACCCAGTACTTC
TRBJ1-4,-,-,TRBV6-5,CASSYSQGPNEKLFF,TGTGCCAGCAGTTACTCTCAGGGCCCAAATGAAAAACTGTTTTTT
TRBJ1-2,-,-,TRBV6-1,CASSVLDGLKGYTF,TGTGCCAGCAGTGTTTTGGACGGCCTTAAGGGCTACACCTTC
TRBJ2-5,-,-,TRBV7-9,CASSLGGRRGETQYF,TGTGCCAGCAGCTTAGGCGGGCGGAGAGGGGAGACCCAGTACTTC
TRBJ2-2,TRBD1,-,TRBV6-1,CASPGTENTGELFF,TGTGCCAGCCCCGGGACAGAGAACACCGGGGAGCTGTTTTTT
TRBJ1-2,-,-,TRBV6-5,CASTAGHYLSYGYTF,TGTGCCAGCACCGCCGGACATTACCTGTCCTATGGCTACACCTTC